These 13 T cell receptor beta chains originate from one sample sequenced in a study of beta chain features in type 1 diabetes. The authors reverse transcribed all of the isolated RNA, so sequencing captured expressed TCRB transcripts. The table came from immunoSEQ multiplex PCR; TCRdb's copy has only in-frame clones and leaves some out. Among around 160,000 clones listed, about 44% were seen once. Sequenced input: Tregs from blood. All receptors come from a man between 18 and 35 years old in good health.

V gene TRBV29-1 combines with J gene TRBJ1-1, with no clear D. V was shortened by 4 bases and J by 5 bases, with 14 bases between the two germline ends. Germline CDR1 SQVTM, CDR2 ANQGSEA. This CDR3 region has 13 residues. The CDR3 protein is CSVALSRGTEAFF. In nucleotides, the CDR3 is TGCAGCGTTGCCTTATCGCGAGGGACTGAAGCTTTCTTT.

This chain links TRBV4-2 with TRBJ2-1; D uncertain. The germline V gene encodes CDR1 LGHNA and CDR2 YNFKEQ. The CDR3 has 14 amino acids. V lost 0 bases to trimming and J lost 5 bases, with 8 bases between them. The CDR3 DNA is TGTGCCAGCAGCCAAGATAATACTCACAATGAGCAGTTCTTC. Amino acids: CASSQDNTHNEQFF.

The chain links TRBV11-2 to TRBJ2-7, with D possibly matching TRBD1 (5 bases). Germline values: CDR1 SGHAT, CDR2 FQNNGV. The CDR3 extends over 16 amino acids. Trimming took 1 base from V and 6 from J, leaving 19 bases between them. The CDR3 region has the DNA TGTGCCAGCAGCTTAGGTAGGGGATTCGAGAACGGCGAGCAGTACTTC. Translation gives CASSLGRGFENGEQYF.

This chain uses TRBV19 with TRBJ2-2, with 12 bases identical to TRBD1. The CDR3 covers 15 residues. Germline CDR1 reads LNHDA; CDR2 reads SQIVND (reference sequence). V shed 5 bases, J shed 6 bases, and the junction held 4 bases outside the gene matches. The CDR3 DNA is TGTGCCAGTAGTCCGGGACAGGGGGCGGCCGGGGAGCTGTTTTTT. It translates to CASSPGQGAAGELFF.

This sequence joins TRBV30 and TRBJ1-3; 8 nucleotides agree with TRBD1. CDR3 size: 13 residues. From germline, CDR1 is GTSNPN and CDR2 SVGIG (reference sequence). V was clipped by 8 bases and J by 2 bases; unmatched bases: 5. This CDR3 is CATDRGAGNTIYF. The CDR3 DNA is TGTGCCACCGACAGGGGAGCTGGAAACACCATATATTTT.

This chain joins TRBV7-9 and TRBJ2-3; TRBD2 aligns across 13 bases. The CDR3 is made up of 18 amino acids. Germline V lookup: CDR1 SEHNR, CDR2 FQNEAQ (reference sequence). With V trimmed by 6 bases and J by 2 bases, 11 bases remained unmatched. CDR3 in DNA: TGTGCCAGCAGACCAGGAACGGGACTAGCGGGGTCCACAGATACGCAGTATTTT. This translates into CASRPGTGLAGSTDTQYF.

This chain uses TRBV30 with TRBJ1-2; no clear D. The CDR3 runs 14 residues. V lost 0 bases to trimming and J lost 7 bases, with 15 bases between them. Germline V gene data show CDR1 as GTSNPN and CDR2 as SVGIG (reference sequence). CDR3 DNA sequence: TGTGCCTGGAGTGTACGGGCGGGATATGCTGGCTACACCTTC. It translates to CAWSVRAGYAGYTF.

This sequence joins TRBV7-2 and TRBJ2-3; 7 bases fit TRBD1. Unmatched junction bases numbered 18, after V lost 5 bases and J lost 4 bases. Germline CDR1 reads SGHTA; CDR2 reads FQGNSA. The CDR3 totals 18 residues. The CDR3 region has the DNA TGTGCCAGCAGCCGCCCGACAGGGTCTATAGTCGTCGCAGATACGCAGTATTTT. Translated, it gives CASSRPTGSIVVADTQYF.

The CDR3 DNA reads TGTGCCAGCAACGAAGTCAGGGGGAGCACAGATACGCAGTATTTT. It encodes CASNEVRGSTDTQYF. The V gene is TRBV6-5, the J gene TRBJ2-3, with 7 bases matching TRBD1. The J segment lost 0 bases and the V segment lost 7 bases, leaving 7 bases of the junction unmatched. The CDR3 extends over 15 amino acids. Germline V gene data show CDR1 as MNHEY and CDR2 as SVGAGI.

The chain combines TRBV6-6 with TRBJ2-7, with D possibly being TRBD2 (5 bases). CDR3 length equals 14 residues. From germline, CDR1 is MNHNY and CDR2 SVGAGI (reference sequence). V was trimmed by 2 bases and J by 7 bases, leaving 15 bases between them. DNA for the CDR3: TGTGCCAGCAGTTACGAGATCCTAGCAAGGGAGCAGTACTTC. This sequence encodes CASSYEILAREQYF.

Only a few counts were recorded for this clone. V gene TRBV10-3 combines with J gene TRBJ1-2; 9 bases align to TRBD1. With V trimmed by 10 bases and J by 3 bases, 6 bases remained unmatched. In germline, CDR1 is ENHRY, CDR2 SYGVKD. This CDR3 spans 13 amino acids. CDR3 nucleotide sequence: TGTGCCACAGTCCGGGACAGGGACTATGGCTACACCTTC. Its protein is CATVRDRDYGYTF.

The chain joins TRBV4-3 to TRBJ1-4; 8 bases are shared with TRBD1. After removal of 0 bases from V and 8 bases from J, the junction contained 8 bases not matched to a gene. Germline lookup yields CDR1 LGHNA and CDR2 YSLEER. The CDR3 contains 16 residues. CDR3 protein: CASSQERARTGEKLFF. For the CDR3, the DNA is TGCGCCAGCAGCCAAGAAAGGGCCCGGACAGGGGAAAAACTGTTTTTT.

This chain links TRBV10-2 with TRBJ2-5; 7 nucleotides line up with TRBD1. The CDR3 is made up of 13 amino acids. Trimming removed 5 bases from V and 5 bases from J; junction bases left unmatched: 5. The germline gives CDR1 WSHSY, CDR2 SAAADI. In DNA, the CDR3 is TGCGCCAGCAGTACAGGGGTTTATGAGACCCAGTACTTC. Protein product: CASSTGVYETQYF.